Sequencing of this T cell receptor (beta chain) was carried out in a study of patients and donors after allogeneic stem cell transplantation. TCRdb analysed the RT-PCR reads with MiXCR anew, one entry per CDR3 protein. The sample holds fewer than 500,000 distinct CDR3 sequences, more than 15% seen once. The CDR3 is made up of 16 amino acids. Trimming removed 4 bases from V and 2 bases from J, with 13 bases in between. Germline loops: CDR1 KGHDR, CDR2 SFDVKD. This clonotype was seen many times. The rearrangement links TRBV24-1 to TRBJ2-2; tentatively, D is TRBD1 (5 bases). This receptor was identified in a human donor who was either an allogeneic HSCT recipient or a stem cell or donor lymphocyte infusion donor (not recorded which). It is not recorded whose cells these are; they may come from a transplant donor. Sequencing input: blood, either unsorted or a sorted T cell fraction (not recorded which). CDR3 in amino acids: CATSDPGLENTGELFF. CDR3 sequence (DNA): TGTGCCACCAGTGACCCAGGGTTGGAAAACACCGGGGAGCTGTTTTTT.